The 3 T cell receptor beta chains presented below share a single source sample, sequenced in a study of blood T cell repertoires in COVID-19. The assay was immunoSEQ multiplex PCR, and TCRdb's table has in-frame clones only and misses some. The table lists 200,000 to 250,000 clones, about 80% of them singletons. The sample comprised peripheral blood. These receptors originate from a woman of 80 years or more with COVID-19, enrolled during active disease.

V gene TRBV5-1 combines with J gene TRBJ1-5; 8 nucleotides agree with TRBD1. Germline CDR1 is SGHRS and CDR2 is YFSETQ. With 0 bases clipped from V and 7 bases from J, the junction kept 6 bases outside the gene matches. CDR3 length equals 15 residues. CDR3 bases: TGCGCCAGCAGCTTGGCCGCAGGGGGCCAGCAGCCCCAGCATTTT. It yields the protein CASSLAAGGQQPQHF.

In nucleotides, the CDR3 is TGTGCCAGCAGTATGGCGGGGTTCTATGGCTACACCTTC. This gives the protein CASSMAGFYGYTF. The chain links TRBV27 to TRBJ1-2; D unclear. Looked up from germline, CDR1 is MNHEY and CDR2 is SMNVEV (reference sequence). Trimming took 5 bases from V and 4 from J, leaving 11 bases between them. The CDR3 is 13 residues long.

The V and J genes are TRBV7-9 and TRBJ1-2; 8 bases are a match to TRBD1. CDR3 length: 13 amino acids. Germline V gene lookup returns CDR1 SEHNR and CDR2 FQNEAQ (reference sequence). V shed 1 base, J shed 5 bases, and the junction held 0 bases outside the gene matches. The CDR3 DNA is TGTGCCAGCAGCTTAGGGACAGGGTATGGCTACACCTTC. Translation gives CASSLGTGYGYTF. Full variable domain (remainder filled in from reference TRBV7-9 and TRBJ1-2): DTGVSQNPRHKITKRGQNVTFRCDPISEHNRLYWYRQTLGQGPEFLTYFQNEAQLEKSRLLSDRFSAERPKGSFSTLEIQRTEQGDSAMYLCASSLGTGYGYTFGSGTRLTVV.